The rows below give T cell receptor beta chains drawn from one sample of a study of blood T cell repertoires in COVID-19. Measured with immunoSEQ multiplex PCR; TCRdb has only the in-frame clones, and not every one. The sample carries approximately 160,000 clones, 80% to 90% recorded once. Sequencing was done on a sample of peripheral blood. Every receptor here comes from a human donor in a cohort sampled during active COVID-19. CDR3s include the opening cysteine and the closing phenylalanine or tryptophan. The order of the fields is V gene, clone size, D gene, J gene, CDR3 DNA, CDR3 protein. The D gene is left open where the match is weak. Expanded clones get a size class; other rows say once, few or many, or leave the size out.

V: TRBV9
size: once
D: -
J: TRBJ2-2
DNA: TGTGCCAGCAGCGTGGGACTCACCGGGGAGCTGTTTTTT
CDR3: CASSVGLTGELFF

V: TRBV18
size: -
D: -
J: TRBJ2-7
DNA: TGTGCCAGCTCCTTCGGGGGTCACGAGCAGTACTTC
CDR3: CASSFGGHEQYF

V: TRBV6-2/TRBV6-3
size: -
D: -
J: TRBJ2-3
DNA: TGTGCCAGCAGTTACCCCCGAGGCTTTTACACAGATACGCAGTATTTT
CDR3: CASSYPRGFYTDTQYF

V: TRBV6-4
size: -
D: -
J: TRBJ1-1
DNA: TGTGCCAGCAGTGTTCAGGAGAACACTGAAGCTTTCTTT
CDR3: CASSVQENTEAFF

V: TRBV10-3
size: -
D: TRBD2
J: TRBJ2-1
DNA: TGTGCCATCAGTGGGCCAGGTGGACTAGCGGGCCCTCGGGAGCAGTTCTTC
CDR3: CAISGPGGLAGPREQFF

V: TRBV18
size: -
D: -
J: TRBJ2-1
DNA: TGTGCCAGCTCACCTCGACAGGACTCCTACAATGAGCAGTTCTTC
CDR3: CASSPRQDSYNEQFF

V: TRBV24-1
size: -
D: -
J: TRBJ1-5
DNA: TGTGCCACCAGTGATCCCTCTATGGGCGATCAGCCCCAGCATTTT
CDR3: CATSDPSMGDQPQHF

V: TRBV27
size: -
D: TRBD1
J: TRBJ2-5
DNA: TGTGCCAGCAGTTTTACAGGGGTACAAGAGACCCAGTACTTC
CDR3: CASSFTGVQETQYF

V: TRBV3-1/TRBV3-2
size: -
D: TRBD2
J: TRBJ2-5
DNA: TGTGCCAGCAGCCAAGAGGCCTCGGGACTAGCGACCCAGTACTTC
CDR3: CASSQEASGLATQYF

V: TRBV27
size: -
D: TRBD2
J: TRBJ2-1
DNA: TGTGCCAGCAGTTTATCGGGGACTAGCGGGGTGCCCGAGCAGTTCTTC
CDR3: CASSLSGTSGVPEQFF

V: TRBV18
size: -
D: TRBD1
J: TRBJ1-2
DNA: TGTGCCAGCTCACTGGCCGGGACAGGGGCTGACGGCTACACCTTC
CDR3: CASSLAGTGADGYTF

V: TRBV6-5
size: once
D: -
J: TRBJ2-1
DNA: TGTGCCAGCAGTCCTAGGGGTTCCTACAATGAGCAGTTCTTC
CDR3: CASSPRGSYNEQFF

V: TRBV3-1/TRBV3-2
size: -
D: TRBD2
J: TRBJ2-5
DNA: TGTGCCAGCAGCCCAAGCGGGGGGGCCGCCCAGTACTTC
CDR3: CASSPSGGAAQYF

V: TRBV30
size: -
D: -
J: TRBJ2-1
DNA: TGTGCCTGGAGTGTACAGGGAAGCACTCGGCAGTTCTTC
CDR3: CAWSVQGSTRQFF

V: TRBV2
size: -
D: -
J: TRBJ2-2
DNA: TGTGCCAGCAGTGAAGAGTCGGTCACCGGGGAGCTGTTTTTT
CDR3: CASSEESVTGELFF

V: TRBV6-5
size: -
D: -
J: TRBJ1-1
DNA: TGTGCCAGCATCATACTTCCAGGTCAGAACACTGAAGCTTTCTTT
CDR3: CASIILPGQNTEAFF

V: TRBV11-2
size: -
D: TRBD1
J: TRBJ1-2
DNA: TGTGCCAGCAGTCTGAAGGCAGGGGGCGATGGCTACACCTTC
CDR3: CASSLKAGGDGYTF

V: TRBV24-1
size: few
D: TRBD1
J: TRBJ1-2
DNA: TGTGCCACCAGTGATGGGACAGGGGGTGTATATGATGGCTACACCTTC
CDR3: CATSDGTGGVYDGYTF

V: TRBV2
size: many
D: -
J: TRBJ2-7
DNA: TGTGCCAGCAGCCGGGGAGCGATATGGGAGCAGTACTTC
CDR3: CASSRGAIWEQYF

V: TRBV3-1/TRBV3-2
size: once
D: TRBD2
J: TRBJ2-7
DNA: TGTGCCAGCACCGGTGCGGGACTAGGCTACGAGCAGTACTTC
CDR3: CASTGAGLGYEQYF

V: TRBV15
size: -
D: -
J: TRBJ1-4
DNA: TGTGCCACCAGCAGGCTGGCTGCAACTAATGAAAAACTGTTTTTT
CDR3: CATSRLAATNEKLFF

V: TRBV6-2/TRBV6-3
size: -
D: -
J: TRBJ2-4
DNA: TGTGCCAGCAGTTACTCACAGGGCAAAAACATTCAGTACTTC
CDR3: CASSYSQGKNIQYF

V: TRBV21-1
size: -
D: -
J: TRBJ1-5
DNA: TGTGCCAGCAGCAACCCGGGGATTCCACCTCAGCCCGTTGTATATTCCCCTGATCAGCCCCAGCATTTT
CDR3: CASSNPGIPPQPVVYSPDQPQHF

V: TRBV2
size: -
D: TRBD1
J: TRBJ1-4
DNA: TGTGCCAGCATTAGACAGGGGGCAACTAATGAAAAACTGTTTTTT
CDR3: CASIRQGATNEKLFF